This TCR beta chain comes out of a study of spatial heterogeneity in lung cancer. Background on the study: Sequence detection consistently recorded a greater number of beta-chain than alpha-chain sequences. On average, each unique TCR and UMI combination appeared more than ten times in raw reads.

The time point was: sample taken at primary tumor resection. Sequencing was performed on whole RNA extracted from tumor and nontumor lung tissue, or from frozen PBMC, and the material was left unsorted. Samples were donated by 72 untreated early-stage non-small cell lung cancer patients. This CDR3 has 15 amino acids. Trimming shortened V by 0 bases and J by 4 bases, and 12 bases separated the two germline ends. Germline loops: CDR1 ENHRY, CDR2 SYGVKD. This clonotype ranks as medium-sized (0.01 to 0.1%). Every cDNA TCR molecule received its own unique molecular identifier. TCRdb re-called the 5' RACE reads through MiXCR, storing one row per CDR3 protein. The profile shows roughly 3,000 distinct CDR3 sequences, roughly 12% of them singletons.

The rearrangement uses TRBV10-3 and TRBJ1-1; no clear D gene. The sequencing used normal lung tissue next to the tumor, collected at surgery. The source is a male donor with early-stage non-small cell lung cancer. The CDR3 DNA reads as TGTGCCATCAGTGAGTCCCTCTCTTACTCCACTGAAGCTTTCTTT. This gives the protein CAISESLSYSTEAFF.